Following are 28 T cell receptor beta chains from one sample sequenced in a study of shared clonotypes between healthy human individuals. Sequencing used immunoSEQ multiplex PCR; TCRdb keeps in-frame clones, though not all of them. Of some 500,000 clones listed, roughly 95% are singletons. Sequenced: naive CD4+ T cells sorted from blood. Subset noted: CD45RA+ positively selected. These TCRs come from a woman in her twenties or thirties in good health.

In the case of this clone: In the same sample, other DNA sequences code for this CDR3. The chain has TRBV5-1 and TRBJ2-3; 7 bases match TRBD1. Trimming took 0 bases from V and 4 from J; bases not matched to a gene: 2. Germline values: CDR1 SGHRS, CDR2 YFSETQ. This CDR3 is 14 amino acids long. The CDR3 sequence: CASSLDRGADTQYF. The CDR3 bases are TGCGCCAGCAGCTTGGACAGGGGCGCAGATACGCAGTATTTT.

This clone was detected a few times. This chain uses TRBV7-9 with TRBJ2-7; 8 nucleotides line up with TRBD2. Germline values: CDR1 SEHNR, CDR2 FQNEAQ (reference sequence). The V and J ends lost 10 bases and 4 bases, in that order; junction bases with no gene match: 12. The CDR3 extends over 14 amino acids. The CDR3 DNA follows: TGTGCCATAACTACCGGGACTAGGGCGTACGAGCAGTACTTC. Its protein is CAITTGTRAYEQYF.

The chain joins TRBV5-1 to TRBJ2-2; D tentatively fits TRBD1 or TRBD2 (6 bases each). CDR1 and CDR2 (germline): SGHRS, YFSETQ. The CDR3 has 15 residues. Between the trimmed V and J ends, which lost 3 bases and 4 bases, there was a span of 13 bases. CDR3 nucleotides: TGCGCCAGCAGCTGGGGGGCCGCCCCCACCGGGGAGCTGTTTTTT. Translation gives CASSWGAAPTGELFF.

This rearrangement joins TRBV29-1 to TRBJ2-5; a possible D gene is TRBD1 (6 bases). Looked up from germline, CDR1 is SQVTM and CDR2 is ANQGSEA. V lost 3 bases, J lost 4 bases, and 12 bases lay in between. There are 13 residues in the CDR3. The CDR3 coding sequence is TGCAGCGTTGAGCGACAGGCCCGAGAGACCCAGTACTTC. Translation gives CSVERQARETQYF.

CDR3 nucleotides: TGTGCCATCAGTGAGTCCAACAGGGATTACGAGCAGTACTTC. Its protein is CAISESNRDYEQYF. The chain links TRBV10-3 to TRBJ2-7; D possibly corresponds to TRBD1 (6 bases). The CDR3 consists of 14 residues. CDR1 is ENHRY and CDR2 is SYGVKD in the germline V gene. Between the trimmed V and J ends, which lost 0 bases and 4 bases, there was a span of 10 bases.

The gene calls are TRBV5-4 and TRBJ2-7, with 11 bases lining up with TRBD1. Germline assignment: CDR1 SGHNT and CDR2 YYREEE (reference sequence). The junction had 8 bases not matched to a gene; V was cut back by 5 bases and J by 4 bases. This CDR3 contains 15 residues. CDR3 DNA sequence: TGTGCCAGCAGTTACACCGGGACAGGGGGATACGAGCAGTACTTC. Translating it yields CASSYTGTGGYEQYF.

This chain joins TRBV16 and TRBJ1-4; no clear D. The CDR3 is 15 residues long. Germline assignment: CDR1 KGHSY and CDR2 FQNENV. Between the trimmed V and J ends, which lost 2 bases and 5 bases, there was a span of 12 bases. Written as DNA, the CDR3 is TGTGCCAGCAGCCAAACCAGAAAAAGGAATGAAAAACTGTTTTTT. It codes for CASSQTRKRNEKLFF.

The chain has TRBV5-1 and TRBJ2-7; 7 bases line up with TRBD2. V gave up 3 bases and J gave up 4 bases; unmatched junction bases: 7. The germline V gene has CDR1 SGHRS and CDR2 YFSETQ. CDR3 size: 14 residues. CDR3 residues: CASSWAGEGYEQYF. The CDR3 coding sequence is TGCGCCAGCAGCTGGGCGGGAGAGGGTTACGAGCAGTACTTC.

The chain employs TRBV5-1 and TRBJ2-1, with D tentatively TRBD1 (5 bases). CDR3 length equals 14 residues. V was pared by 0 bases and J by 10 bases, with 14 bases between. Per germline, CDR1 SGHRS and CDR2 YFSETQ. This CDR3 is CASSLESARGEQFF. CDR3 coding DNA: TGCGCCAGCAGCTTGGAGTCAGCAAGGGGAGAGCAGTTCTTC.

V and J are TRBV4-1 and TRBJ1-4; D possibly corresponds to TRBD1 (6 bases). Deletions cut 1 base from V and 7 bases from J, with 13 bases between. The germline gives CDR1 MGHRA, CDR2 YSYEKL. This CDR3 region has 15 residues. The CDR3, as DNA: TGCGCCAGCAGCCAAGCCTGGGGGGGCGGTGAAAAACTGTTTTTT. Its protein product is CASSQAWGGGEKLFF.

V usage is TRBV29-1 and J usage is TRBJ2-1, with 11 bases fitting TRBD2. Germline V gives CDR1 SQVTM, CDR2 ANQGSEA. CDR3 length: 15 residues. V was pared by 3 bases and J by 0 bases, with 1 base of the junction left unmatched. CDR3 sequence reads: CSVDLAGGSYNEQFF. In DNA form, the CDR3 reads TGCAGCGTTGACCTAGCGGGAGGCTCCTACAATGAGCAGTTCTTC.

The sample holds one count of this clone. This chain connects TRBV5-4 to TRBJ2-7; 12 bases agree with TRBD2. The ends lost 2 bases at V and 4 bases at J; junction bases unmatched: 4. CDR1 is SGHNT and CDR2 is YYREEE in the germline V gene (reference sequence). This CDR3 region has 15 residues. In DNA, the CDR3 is TGTGCCAGCAGCTTCGGGACTAGCGGGCTGTACGAGCAGTACTTC. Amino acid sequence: CASSFGTSGLYEQYF.

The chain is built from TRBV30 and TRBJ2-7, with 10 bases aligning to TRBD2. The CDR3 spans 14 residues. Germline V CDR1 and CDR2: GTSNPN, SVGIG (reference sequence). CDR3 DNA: TGTGCTCTGGAGGTGGGACTAGCGACTAGCGAGCAGTACTTC. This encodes CALEVGLATSEQYF.

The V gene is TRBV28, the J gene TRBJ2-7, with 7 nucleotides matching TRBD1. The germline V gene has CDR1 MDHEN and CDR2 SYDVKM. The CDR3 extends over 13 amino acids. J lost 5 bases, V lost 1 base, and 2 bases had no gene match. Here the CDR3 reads CASSLSTGNEQYF. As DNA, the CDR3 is TGTGCCAGCAGTTTATCGACAGGGAACGAGCAGTACTTC.

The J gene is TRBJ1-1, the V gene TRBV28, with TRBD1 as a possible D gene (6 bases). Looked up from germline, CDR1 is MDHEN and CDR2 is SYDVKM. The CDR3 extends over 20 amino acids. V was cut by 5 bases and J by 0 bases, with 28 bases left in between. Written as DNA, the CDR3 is TGTGCCAGCAGTCCATACCCTTCGGACAGATTGATTTCCATGAACACTGAAGCTTTCTTT. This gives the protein CASSPYPSDRLISMNTEAFF.

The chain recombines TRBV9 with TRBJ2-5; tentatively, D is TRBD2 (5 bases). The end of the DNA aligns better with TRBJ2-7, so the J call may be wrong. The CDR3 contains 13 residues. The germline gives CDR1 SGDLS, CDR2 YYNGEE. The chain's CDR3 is CASSPRGGDEQYF. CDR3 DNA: TGTGCCAGCAGCCCCCGGGGTGGGGACGAGCAGTACTTC.

The DNA of the CDR3 is TGTGCCAGCAGCCGACAGGGAATAGATACGCAGTATTTT. Translated, it gives CASSRQGIDTQYF. The chain uses TRBV27 and TRBJ2-3; 7 positions match TRBD1. After removal of 6 bases from V and 5 bases from J, the junction contained 5 bases not matched to a gene. The CDR3 contains 13 residues. The V gene's germline CDR1 is MNHEY and CDR2 SMNVEV (reference sequence).

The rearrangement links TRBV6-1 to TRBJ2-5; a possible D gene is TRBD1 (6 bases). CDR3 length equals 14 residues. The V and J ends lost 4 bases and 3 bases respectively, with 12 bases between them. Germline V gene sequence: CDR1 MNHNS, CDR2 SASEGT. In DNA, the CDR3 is TGTGCCAGCAGTGTCCAGGGGCGAAAAGAGACCCAGTACTTC. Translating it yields CASSVQGRKETQYF.

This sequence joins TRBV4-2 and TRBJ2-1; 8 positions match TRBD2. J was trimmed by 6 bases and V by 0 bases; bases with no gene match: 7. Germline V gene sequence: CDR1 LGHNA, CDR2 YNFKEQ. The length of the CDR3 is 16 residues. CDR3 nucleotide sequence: TGTGCCAGCAGCCAAGATTCTGGCGGGAGGATCAATGAGCAGTTCTTC. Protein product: CASSQDSGGRINEQFF.

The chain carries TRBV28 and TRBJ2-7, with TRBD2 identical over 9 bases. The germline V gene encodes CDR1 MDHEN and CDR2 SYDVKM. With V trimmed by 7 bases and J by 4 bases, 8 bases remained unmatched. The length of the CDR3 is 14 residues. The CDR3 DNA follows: TGTGCCAGCATCCCGGCGGGAGGGTATTACGAGCAGTACTTC. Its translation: CASIPAGGYYEQYF. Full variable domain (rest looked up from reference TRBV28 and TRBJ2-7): DVKVTQSSRYLVKRTGEKVFLECVQDMDHENMFWYRQDPGLGLRLIYFSYDVKMKEKGDIPEGYSVSREKKERFSLILESASTNQTSMYLCASIPAGGYYEQYFGPGTRLTVT.

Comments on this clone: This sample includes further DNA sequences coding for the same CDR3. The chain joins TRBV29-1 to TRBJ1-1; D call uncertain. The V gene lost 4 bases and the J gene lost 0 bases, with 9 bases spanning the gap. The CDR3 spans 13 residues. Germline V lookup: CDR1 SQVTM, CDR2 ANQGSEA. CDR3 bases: TGCAGCGTTGGAGGCAGAATGAACACTGAAGCTTTCTTT. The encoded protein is CSVGGRMNTEAFF.

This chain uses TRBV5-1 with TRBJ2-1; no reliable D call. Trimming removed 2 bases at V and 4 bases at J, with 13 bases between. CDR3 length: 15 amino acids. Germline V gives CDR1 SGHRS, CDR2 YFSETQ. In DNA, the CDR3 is TGCGCCAGCAGCTTAGACCCTCAAAGATACAATGAGCAGTTCTTC. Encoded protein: CASSLDPQRYNEQFF.

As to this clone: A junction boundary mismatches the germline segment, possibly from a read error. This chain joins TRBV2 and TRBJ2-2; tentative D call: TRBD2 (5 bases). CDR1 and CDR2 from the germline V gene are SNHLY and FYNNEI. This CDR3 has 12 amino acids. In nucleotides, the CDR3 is TGTGCCAGCGGCCGGAGAACCGGGGAGCTGCTTTTT. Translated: CASGRRTGELLF.

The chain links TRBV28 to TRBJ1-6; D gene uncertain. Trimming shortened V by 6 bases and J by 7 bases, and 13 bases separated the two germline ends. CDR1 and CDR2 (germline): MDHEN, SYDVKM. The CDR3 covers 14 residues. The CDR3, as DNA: TGTGCCAGCAGCTACAAAGCTAAGAATTCACCCCTCCACTTT. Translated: CASSYKAKNSPLHF.

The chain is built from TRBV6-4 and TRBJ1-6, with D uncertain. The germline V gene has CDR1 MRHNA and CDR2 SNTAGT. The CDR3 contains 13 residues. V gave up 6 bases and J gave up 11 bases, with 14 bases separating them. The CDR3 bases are TGTGCCAGCAGCGACGAAGAGAGCACACCCCTCCACTTT. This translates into CASSDEESTPLHF.

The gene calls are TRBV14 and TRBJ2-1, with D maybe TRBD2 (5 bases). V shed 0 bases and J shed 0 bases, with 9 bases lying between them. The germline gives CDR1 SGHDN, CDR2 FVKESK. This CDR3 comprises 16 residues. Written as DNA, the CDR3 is TGTGCCAGCAGCCAAGATGTGGGGAGCTCCTACAATGAGCAGTTCTTC. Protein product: CASSQDVGSSYNEQFF.

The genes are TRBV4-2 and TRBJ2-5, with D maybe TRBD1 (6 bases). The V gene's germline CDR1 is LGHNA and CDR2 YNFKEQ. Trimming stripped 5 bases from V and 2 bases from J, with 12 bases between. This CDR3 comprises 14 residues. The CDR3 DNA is TGTGCCAGCAGCTCAAGGACAGTACAAGAGACCCAGTACTTC. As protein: CASSSRTVQETQYF.

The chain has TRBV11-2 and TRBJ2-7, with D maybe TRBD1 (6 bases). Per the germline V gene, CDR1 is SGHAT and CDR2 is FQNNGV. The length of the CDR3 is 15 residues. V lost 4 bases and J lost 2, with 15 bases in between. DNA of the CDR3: TGTGCCAGCAGCTCAAGGCCAGGGGTGGCCTACGAGCAGTACTTC. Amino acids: CASSSRPGVAYEQYF.